One and the same sample provided the 21 T cell receptor beta chains below, sequenced in a study of blood T cell repertoires in COVID-19. TCRdb's table, derived via immunoSEQ multiplex PCR, lists solely in-frame clones and lacks some. The data show around 340,000 clones, roughly nine tenths seen once. Sequencing was performed on peripheral blood. All receptors derive from a woman between 55 and 75 years old with COVID-19, enrolled during active disease.

On this clone itself: This specimen includes other DNA sequences encoding the same CDR3. The V call is TRBV6-1, the J call TRBJ1-2; D unresolved. The CDR3 runs to 12 residues. Germline loops: CDR1 MNHNS, CDR2 SASEGT. V lost 0 bases to trimming and J lost 5 bases, with 4 bases between them. The CDR3: CASSEALYGYTF. CDR3 sequence (DNA): TGTGCCAGCAGTGAAGCATTATATGGCTACACCTTC.

The V call is TRBV7-9, the J call TRBJ1-2; TRBD1 is a possible D gene (5 bases). The CDR3 is 16 residues long. V shed 2 bases and J shed 3 bases, with 16 bases lying between them. Germline lookup yields CDR1 SEHNR and CDR2 FQNEAQ (reference sequence). In DNA form, the CDR3 reads TGTGCCAGCAGCTTAAAAGTTCAGGGATTTGACTATGGCTACACCTTC. This sequence encodes CASSLKVQGFDYGYTF. The full variable domain, in which reference TRBV7-9 and TRBJ1-2 provide the parts outside the CDR3, is DTGVSQNPRHKITKRGQNVTFRCDPISEHNRLYWYRQTLGQGPEFLTYFQNEAQLEKSRLLSDRFSAERPKGSFSTLEIQRTEQGDSAMYLCASSLKVQGFDYGYTFGSGTRLTVV.

This clone has a single count. CDR3 protein: CASSTQGNTEAFF. For the CDR3, the DNA is TGCGCCAGCAGTACTCAGGGGAACACTGAAGCTTTCTTT. The chain carries TRBV5-1 and TRBJ1-1, with D perhaps TRBD1 (5 bases). Trimming pared 5 bases from V and 1 base from J, leaving 9 bases between. Germline-derived CDR1 and CDR2 are SGHRS and YFSETQ. The CDR3 is 13 residues long.

This rearrangement joins TRBV11-2 to TRBJ2-7, with 7 bases fitting TRBD2. The trim removed 4 bases at V and 3 bases at J, leaving 9 bases unmatched. Per germline, CDR1 SGHAT and CDR2 FQNNGV. The CDR3 contains 15 residues. CDR3 bases: TGTGCCAGCAGCTCTACTAGCGCCGGATTCTACGAGCAGTACTTC. Translation: CASSSTSAGFYEQYF.

The chain uses TRBV5-8 and TRBJ1-2, with a weak D call TRBD1 (6 bases). The germline CDR1 and CDR2 sequences are SGHTS and YDEGEE. V gave up 1 base and J gave up 8 bases, with 15 bases separating them. The CDR3 consists of 14 residues. CDR3 in DNA: TGTGCCAGCAGCTTGATGACAGGCTGGGACGGCTACACCTTC. Its translation is CASSLMTGWDGYTF.

The V call is TRBV19, the J call TRBJ2-7; 9 bases line up with TRBD1. With V trimmed by 8 bases and J by 4 bases, 12 bases remained unmatched. Per the germline V gene, CDR1 is LNHDA and CDR2 is SQIVND (reference sequence). The CDR3 is 15 amino acids. Here the CDR3 reads CASRPKQGAPYEQYF. In nucleotides, the CDR3 is TGTGCCAGTCGCCCCAAACAGGGGGCACCGTACGAGCAGTACTTC.

The V gene is TRBV5-4, the J gene TRBJ2-2, with unresolved D. The V end was cut by 0 bases, the J end by 1 base, with 13 bases between. From germline, CDR1 is SGHNT and CDR2 YYREEE (reference sequence). The length of the CDR3 is 17 residues. Here the CDR3 DNA reads TGTGCCAGCAGCTTGGGGCCCCTGACGGGGAACACCGGGGAGCTGTTTTTT. Protein: CASSLGPLTGNTGELFF. The full variable domain, rest sourced from reference TRBV5-4 and TRBJ2-2, is ETGVTQSPTHLIKTRGQQVTLRCSSQSGHNTVSWYQQALGQGPQFIFQYYREEENGRGNFPPRFSGLQFPNYSSELNVNALELDDSALYLCASSLGPLTGNTGELFFGEGSRLTVL.

The chain couples TRBV2 to TRBJ1-2; D is possibly TRBD1 (6 bases). Trimming stripped 4 bases from V and 8 bases from J, with 17 bases between. Per germline, CDR1 SNHLY and CDR2 FYNNEI. The CDR3 totals 14 residues. The CDR3 reads CASSVRTEGLGYTF. The DNA of the CDR3 is TGTGCCAGCAGTGTCAGGACAGAAGGTCTAGGCTACACCTTC.

The chain has TRBV24-1 and TRBJ2-3; weak D call: TRBD1 (6 bases). The V and J ends lost 1 base and 0 bases respectively, with 13 bases between them. In germline, CDR1 is KGHDR, CDR2 SFDVKD. This CDR3 has 17 amino acids. The CDR3 region has the DNA TGTGCCACCAGTGATTTCAGGGGTGTACCTAGCACAGATACGCAGTATTTT. This sequence encodes CATSDFRGVPSTDTQYF.

The chain has TRBV7-3 and TRBJ1-6, with TRBD1 identical over 9 bases. Germline assignment: CDR1 SGHTA and CDR2 FQGTGA. V shed 5 bases and J 7 bases; nucleotides not matched to a gene: 12. This CDR3 contains 17 residues. CDR3 sequence (DNA): TGTGCCAGCAGCCCCCGCCGGTCGGGACAGGGAAATTCACCCCTCCACTTT. Translated, it gives CASSPRRSGQGNSPLHF. Drawing the rest from reference TRBV7-3 and TRBJ1-6, the complete variable domain is GAGVSQTPSNKVTEKGKYVELRCDPISGHTALYWYRQSLGQGPEFLIYFQGTGAADDSGLPNDRFFAVRPEGSVSTLKIQRTERGDSAVYLCASSPRRSGQGNSPLHFGNGTRLTVT.

The chain combines TRBV2 with TRBJ1-1; D is perhaps TRBD1 (5 bases). V was pared by 6 bases and J by 4 bases, with 15 bases between. The germline gives CDR1 SNHLY, CDR2 FYNNEI. The CDR3 length is 14 residues. The CDR3 region is CASRKGASRTEAFF. Written as DNA, the CDR3 is TGTGCCAGCAGAAAAGGGGCAAGCCGCACTGAAGCTTTCTTT. Combining the CDR3 with reference TRBV2 and TRBJ1-1 gives the whole variable domain EPEVTQTPSHQVTQMGQEVILRCVPISNHLYFYWYRQILGQKVEFLVSFYNNEISEKSEIFDDQFSVERPDGSNFTLKIRSTKLEDSAMYFCASRKGASRTEAFFGQGTRLTVV.

V is TRBV6-5 and J is TRBJ1-2; D gene uncertain. CDR1 MNHEY and CDR2 SVGAGI come from the germline V gene. The V and J ends lost 6 bases and 4 bases respectively, with 12 bases between them. This CDR3 is 13 amino acids long. The CDR3 sequence is CASSQAVLYGYTF. As DNA, the CDR3 is TGTGCCAGCAGCCAAGCCGTCCTCTATGGCTACACCTTC.

The chain is built from TRBV11-2 and TRBJ1-1; a weak D match, TRBD1 (6 bases). The CDR3 loop spans 17 amino acids. The germline V and J ends were trimmed by 0 bases and 0 bases, with 14 bases remaining between them. CDR1 and CDR2 (germline): SGHAT, FQNNGV. CDR3 sequence (DNA): TGTGCCAGCAGCTTAGATGGATACAGGGTTGTGAACACTGAAGCTTTCTTT. Translation gives CASSLDGYRVVNTEAFF.

The chain links TRBV18 to TRBJ2-1; 8 bases match TRBD2. V trimming: 1 base; J trimming: 4 bases; junction bases outside the gene matches: 3. The germline V gene has CDR1 KGHSH and CDR2 LQKENI. This CDR3 contains 15 residues. The CDR3 is CASSPLSGGYNEQFF. Written as DNA, the CDR3 is TGTGCCAGCTCACCACTGAGCGGGGGATACAATGAGCAGTTCTTC.

The CDR3 protein is CSVSDRGPTEAFF. CDR3 coding DNA: TGCAGCGTTTCGGACAGGGGGCCCACTGAAGCTTTCTTT. The chain carries TRBV29-1 and TRBJ1-1; TRBD1 matches 11 bases. CDR1 and CDR2 (germline): SQVTM, ANQGSEA. V gave up 5 bases and J gave up 4 bases; unmatched junction bases: 3. The CDR3 extends over 13 amino acids.

The gene calls are TRBV2 and TRBJ1-2; 9 bases agree with TRBD1. The junction had 10 bases not matched to a gene; V was cut back by 6 bases and J by 5 bases. Germline V gene data show CDR1 as SNHLY and CDR2 as FYNNEI. The CDR3 has 15 amino acids. CDR3 nucleotides: TGTGCCAGCAGCGCGGTGGGACAGGGTCAGTATGGCTACACCTTC. It is translated as CASSAVGQGQYGYTF.

V is TRBV5-4 and J is TRBJ2-3; weak D call: TRBD2 (5 bases). The length of the CDR3 is 16 residues. CDR1 is SGHNT and CDR2 is YYREEE in the germline V gene (reference sequence). V lost 0 bases and J lost 2, with 13 bases in between. The CDR3 coding sequence is TGTGCCAGCAGCTTGGCTAGTAGGCGGGTCACAGATACGCAGTATTTT. This encodes CASSLASRRVTDTQYF.

The chain combines TRBV6-5 with TRBJ2-1; possible D gene TRBD2, 5 bases. Germline V gene lookup returns CDR1 MNHEY and CDR2 SVGAGI. Deletions cut 2 bases from V and 6 bases from J, with 11 bases between. The CDR3 has 14 residues. CDR3 protein: CASSYEGRINEQFF. CDR3 bases: TGTGCCAGCAGTTACGAAGGGAGAATCAATGAGCAGTTCTTC.

The chain recombines TRBV7-8 with TRBJ1-2, with a tentative D call TRBD1 (5 bases). This CDR3 has 14 amino acids. With 5 bases removed from V and 6 bases from J, the gap between germline ends came to 16 bases. Germline V gene sequence: CDR1 SGHVS, CDR2 FQNEAQ. The CDR3 nucleotides read TGTGCCAGCAGCCCCCTCCAGGGTTGGGATGGCTACACCTTC. Translated, it gives CASSPLQGWDGYTF.

The V call is TRBV5-4, the J call TRBJ1-4, with TRBD1 identical over 8 bases. The CDR3 sequence is 17 residues long. Germline assignment: CDR1 SGHNT and CDR2 YYREEE (reference sequence). V lost 4 bases and J lost 8; bases outside the gene matches: 16. CDR3 sequence reads: CASSIRQGSVGDEKLFF. The CDR3 nucleotides are TGTGCCAGCAGCATAAGACAGGGGTCGGTCGGCGACGAAAAACTGTTTTTT. Filled out from reference TRBV5-4 and TRBJ1-4, the complete variable domain reads ETGVTQSPTHLIKTRGQQVTLRCSSQSGHNTVSWYQQALGQGPQFIFQYYREEENGRGNFPPRFSGLQFPNYSSELNVNALELDDSALYLCASSIRQGSVGDEKLFFGSGTQLSVL.

The CDR3 reads CASSLDLRQGSGNTIYF. The CDR3 DNA sequence: TGCGCCAGCAGCTTGGATTTGCGGCAGGGGTCTGGAAACACCATATATTTT. The rearrangement uses TRBV5-1 and TRBJ1-3; weak D call: TRBD1 (6 bases). Trimming removed 0 bases from V and 1 base from J, with 14 bases in between. Germline V lookup: CDR1 SGHRS, CDR2 YFSETQ. This CDR3 contains 17 residues.